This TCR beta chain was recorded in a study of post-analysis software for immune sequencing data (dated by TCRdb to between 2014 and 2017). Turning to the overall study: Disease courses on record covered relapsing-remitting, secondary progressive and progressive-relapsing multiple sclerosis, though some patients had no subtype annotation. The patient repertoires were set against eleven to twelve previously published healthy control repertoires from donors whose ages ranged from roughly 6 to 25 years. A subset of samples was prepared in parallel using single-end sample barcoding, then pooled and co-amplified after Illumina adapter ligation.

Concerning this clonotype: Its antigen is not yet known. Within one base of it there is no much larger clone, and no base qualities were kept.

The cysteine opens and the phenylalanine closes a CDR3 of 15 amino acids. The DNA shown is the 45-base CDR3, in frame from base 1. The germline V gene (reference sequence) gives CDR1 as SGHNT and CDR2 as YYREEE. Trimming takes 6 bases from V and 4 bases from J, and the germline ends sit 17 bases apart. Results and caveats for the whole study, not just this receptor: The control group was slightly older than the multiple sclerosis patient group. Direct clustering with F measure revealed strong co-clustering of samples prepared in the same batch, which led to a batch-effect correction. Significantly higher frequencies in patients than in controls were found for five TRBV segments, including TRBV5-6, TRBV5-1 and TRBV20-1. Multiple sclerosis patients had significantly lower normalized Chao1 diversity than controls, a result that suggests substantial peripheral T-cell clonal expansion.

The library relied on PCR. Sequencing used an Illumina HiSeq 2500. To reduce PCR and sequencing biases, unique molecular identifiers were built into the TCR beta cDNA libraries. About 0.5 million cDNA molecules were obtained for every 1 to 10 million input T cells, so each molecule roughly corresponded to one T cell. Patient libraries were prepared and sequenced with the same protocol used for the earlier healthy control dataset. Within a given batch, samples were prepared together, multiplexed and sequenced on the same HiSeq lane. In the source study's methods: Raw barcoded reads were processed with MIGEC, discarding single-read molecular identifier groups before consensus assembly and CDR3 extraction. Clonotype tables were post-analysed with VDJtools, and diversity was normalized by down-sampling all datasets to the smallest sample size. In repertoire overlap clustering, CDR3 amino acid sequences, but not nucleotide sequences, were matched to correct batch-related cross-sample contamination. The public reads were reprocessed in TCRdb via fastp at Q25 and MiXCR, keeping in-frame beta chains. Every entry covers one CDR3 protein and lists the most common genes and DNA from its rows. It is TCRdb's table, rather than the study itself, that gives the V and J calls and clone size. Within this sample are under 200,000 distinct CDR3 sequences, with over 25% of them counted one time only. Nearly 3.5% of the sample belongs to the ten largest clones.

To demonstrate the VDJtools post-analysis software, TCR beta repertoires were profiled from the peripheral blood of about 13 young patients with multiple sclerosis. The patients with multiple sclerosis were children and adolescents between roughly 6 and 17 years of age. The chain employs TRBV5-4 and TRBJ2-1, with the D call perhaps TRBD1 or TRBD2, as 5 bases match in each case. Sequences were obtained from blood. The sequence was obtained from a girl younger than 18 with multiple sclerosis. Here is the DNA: TGTGCCAGCACCTCCGGGACCGCAACTTACAATGAGCAGTTCTTC. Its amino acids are CASTSGTATYNEQFF.